The clone carrying this TCR beta chain was seen many times. This sample was included in a study of Graves' ophthalmopathy and Graves' hyperthyroidism. Study overall: Peripheral blood collection took place at initial diagnosis, before any treatment.

No ophthalmopathy within 18 months of follow-up signified stable hyperthyroidism. Germline V lookup: CDR1 LNHNV, CDR2 YYDKDF (reference sequence). V lost 1 base and J lost 2, with 6 bases in between. The CDR3 sequence is 15 residues long. Scientists amplified the TCR beta CDR3 regions from RNA transcripts. In the first round, RT-PCR was carried out with HTBI primers, and a multiplex PCR formed the second round. TCRdb redid the calling of the multiplex PCR reads with MiXCR, one entry per CDR3 protein. The table records hundreds of thousands of distinct CDR3 sequences, roughly 20% of them present only once.

The V call is TRBV15, the J call TRBJ2-6; D not certain. The clonotype originates from a young woman with stable Graves' hyperthyroidism. Some clones in this sample may be carry-over from other donors' samples. The sequencing input was peripheral blood. Here the CDR3 DNA reads TGTGCCACCAGCAGAGTTAGGGCTGGGGCCAACGTCCTGACTTTC. It encodes CATSRVRAGANVLTF.